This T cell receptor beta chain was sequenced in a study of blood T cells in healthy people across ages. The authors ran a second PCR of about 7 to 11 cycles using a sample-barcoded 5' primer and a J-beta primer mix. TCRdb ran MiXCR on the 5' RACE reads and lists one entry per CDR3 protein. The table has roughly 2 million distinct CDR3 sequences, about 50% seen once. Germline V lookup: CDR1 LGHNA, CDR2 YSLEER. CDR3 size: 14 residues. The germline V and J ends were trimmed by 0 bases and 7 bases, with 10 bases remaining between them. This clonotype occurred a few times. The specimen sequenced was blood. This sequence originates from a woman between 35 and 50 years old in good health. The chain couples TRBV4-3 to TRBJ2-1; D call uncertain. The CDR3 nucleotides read TGCGCCAGCAGCCAAGATCACACAGCTAATGAGCAGTTCTTC. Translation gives CASSQDHTANEQFF.